This T cell receptor beta chain was identified during a study of read filtering for tumor transcriptome and immune sequencing. The V gene end was trimmed by 4 bases and the J gene end by 7 bases; junction bases not matched to a gene: 13. Germline lookup yields CDR1 SGHRS and CDR2 YFSETQ. The length of the CDR3 is 16 residues. In this sample, this clonotype turned up many times. The library was built from about 400 ng RNA with molecular barcoded adaptors for alpha/delta and beta/gamma chains. From the reads, TCRdb called clonotypes with MiXCR, one entry per CDR3 protein. The table lists 90,000 to 95,000 distinct CDR3 sequences, 20% to 25% of them singletons, with about an eighth in the top ten.

The TCR was taken from a donor over 35 with multiple myeloma. The sample taken for sequencing was a population of CD138-negative cells sorted from bone marrow. This chain connects TRBV5-1 to TRBJ2-1; TRBD1 matches at 8 bases. The CDR3 region is CASSDLKTGDRNEQFF. In DNA form, the CDR3 reads TGCGCCAGCAGCGACCTAAAGACAGGGGACCGGAATGAGCAGTTCTTC.